This TCR beta chain was observed in a study of T-cell reconstitution after alpha-beta-depleted transplantation in children. The length of the CDR3 is 14 residues. Germline V gives CDR1 MNHEY, CDR2 SVGAGI. V was pared by 8 bases and J by 3 bases, with 5 bases of the junction left unmatched. The sample holds many counts of this clonotype. During its preparation, the TCRbeta library received unique molecular identifiers. TCRdb processed the PCR reads anew with MiXCR; each CDR3 protein has one entry. The sample shows about 72,000 distinct CDR3 sequences, around 7.9% of them seen only once. Sample: PBMCs from the stem cell graft donor, taken from the stem cell graft. This TCR was recovered from a human donor who donated a stem cell graft to a child with acute lymphoblastic leukemia. The chain employs TRBV6-5 and TRBJ2-2, with 8 bases aligning to TRBD2. In nucleotides, the CDR3 is TGTGCCAGCCGGGGGGGGGCGGACACCGGGGAGCTGTTTTTT. Protein product: CASRGGADTGELFF.